The 20 T cell receptor beta chains given below trace back to one sample, sequenced in a study of cytomegalovirus exposure and HLA in healthy donors. A multiplex PCR was run with 60 Vbeta primers and 13 Jbeta primers. TCRdb's copy holds only in-frame clones and misses some; the assay was immunoSEQ multiplex PCR. The sample lists roughly 190,000 clones, roughly 80% occurring once. Sequences were obtained from PBMCs. The source of these receptors is a female donor in good health and CMV-seronegative.

DNA of the CDR3: TGTGCCAGTAAAGAGGGAAACACCGGGGAGCTGTTTTTT. Its translation is CASKEGNTGELFF. The chain has TRBV19 and TRBJ2-2; a weak D match, TRBD2 (5 bases). Germline assignment: CDR1 LNHDA and CDR2 SQIVND (reference sequence). Trimming stripped 7 bases from V and 2 bases from J, with 8 bases between. The CDR3 consists of 13 residues.

The chain carries TRBV2 and TRBJ2-3, with TRBD2 matching over 7 bases. The CDR3 runs 17 residues. With 3 bases clipped from V and 2 bases from J, the junction kept 11 bases outside the gene matches. The germline V gene has CDR1 SNHLY and CDR2 FYNNEI. The CDR3 sequence: CASSEDSIGGTTDTQYF. The DNA for the CDR3 is TGTGCCAGCAGTGAGGACTCTATCGGGGGGACCACAGATACGCAGTATTTT.

This clone was recorded only once. The V gene is TRBV27, the J gene TRBJ2-1; no firm D call. Germline V gives CDR1 MNHEY, CDR2 SMNVEV (reference sequence). Trimming shortened V by 3 bases and J by 4 bases, and 7 bases separated the two germline ends. The CDR3 is 13 amino acids. In DNA, the CDR3 is TGTGCCAGCAGTTTTGAGCGATACAATGAGCAGTTCTTC. It codes for CASSFERYNEQFF.

The chain couples TRBV5-1 to TRBJ1-1; D possibly corresponds to TRBD1 (6 bases). This CDR3 region has 14 residues. V dropped 3 bases and J dropped 1 base, with 10 bases sitting between them. Germline CDR1 is SGHRS and CDR2 is YFSETQ. The CDR3 coding sequence is TGCGCCAGCAGCTCCCTGACAGGGAACACTGAAGCTTTCTTT. Its translation: CASSSLTGNTEAFF.

The V gene is TRBV27, the J gene TRBJ2-3; TRBD2 might be the D (6 bases). From germline, CDR1 is MNHEY and CDR2 SMNVEV (reference sequence). Trimming took off 5 bases at V and 4 bases at J, with 19 bases between the two ends. The CDR3 is made up of 16 amino acids. The DNA for the CDR3 is TGTGCCAGCAGTCACACGCTAGCGCGGTTCCCAGATACGCAGTATTTT. This encodes CASSHTLARFPDTQYF.

This chain connects TRBV28 to TRBJ1-2, with 9 positions matching TRBD1. Germline CDR1 is MDHEN and CDR2 is SYDVKM. The J segment lost 5 bases and the V segment lost 3 bases, leaving 10 bases of the junction unmatched. CDR3 length: 16 amino acids. CDR3 region: CASSFGTGTGTYGYTF. The CDR3 bases are TGTGCCAGCAGTTTCGGCACCGGGACAGGGACATATGGCTACACCTTC.

V and J are TRBV7-3 and TRBJ2-3, with 8 nucleotides matching TRBD2. The germline CDR1 and CDR2 sequences are SGHTA and FQGTGA. The CDR3 has 14 residues. V gave up 2 bases and J gave up 7 bases; unmatched junction bases: 5. CDR3 amino acids: CASSLDGTSNTQYF. CDR3 coding DNA: TGTGCCAGCAGCTTAGACGGGACTAGTAATACGCAGTATTTT.

This chain joins TRBV28 and TRBJ1-5; D uncertain. Germline CDR1 reads MDHEN; CDR2 reads SYDVKM. This CDR3 has 15 amino acids. V was shortened by 8 bases and J by 6 bases, with 20 bases between the two germline ends. The CDR3 loop reads CASVWRESSGQPQHF. As DNA, the CDR3 is TGTGCCAGCGTGTGGAGGGAATCGTCAGGTCAGCCCCAGCATTTT.

This clone was observed a few times. This rearrangement joins TRBV28 to TRBJ1-6; 10 nucleotides align to TRBD1. Losses at the gene ends were 11 bases for V and 5 bases for J; bases not matched to a gene: 9. Germline V gives CDR1 MDHEN, CDR2 SYDVKM. This CDR3 has 15 amino acids. The CDR3 protein is CAGGGDRGDNSPLHF. The CDR3 DNA reads as TGTGCCGGAGGAGGGGACAGGGGCGATAATTCACCCCTCCACTTT. Together with reference TRBV28 and TRBJ1-6, the CDR3 gives the full variable domain: DVKVTQSSRYLVKRTGEKVFLECVQDMDHENMFWYRQDPGLGLRLIYFSYDVKMKEKGDIPEGYSVSREKKERFSLILESASTNQTSMYLCAGGGDRGDNSPLHFGNGTRLTVT.

The chain couples TRBV7-3 to TRBJ2-3, with 9 bases aligning to TRBD2. The CDR3 consists of 12 residues. The V segment lost 5 bases and the J segment 11 bases; nucleotides outside the gene matches: 5. CDR1 SGHTA and CDR2 FQGTGA come from the germline V gene. The CDR3 sequence is CASSQLAGKQYF. The CDR3 region has the DNA TGTGCCAGCAGCCAGCTAGCGGGGAAGCAGTATTTT.

This clone was picked up one time. The chain links TRBV29-1 to TRBJ2-2; 13 positions match TRBD2. Germline CDR1 is SQVTM and CDR2 is ANQGSEA. V dropped 7 bases and J dropped 5; count of bases not matched to a gene: 4. The CDR3 runs to 14 residues. The CDR3 here is CSGLAGGGTGELFF. CDR3 DNA sequence: TGCAGCGGACTAGCGGGAGGAGGAACCGGGGAGCTGTTTTTT.

The chain links TRBV28 to TRBJ1-5; possibly TRBD1 for D (6 bases). V shed 8 bases and J shed 4 bases, with 15 bases lying between them. The CDR3 is 14 amino acids. Germline V CDR1 and CDR2: MDHEN, SYDVKM. The CDR3 DNA is TGTGCCAGCCACGTGGCAGGGGTAAATCAGCCCCAGCATTTT. It encodes CASHVAGVNQPQHF.

V and J are TRBV13 and TRBJ2-7; possibly TRBD2 for D (5 bases). The CDR3 covers 13 residues. The germline V gene encodes CDR1 PRHDT and CDR2 FYEKMQ (reference sequence). The ends were cut back, 1 base at V and 9 bases at J, with 13 bases in the middle. In DNA, the CDR3 is TGTGCCAGCAGCTTAGAGGGTAGCGTCGGGCAGTACTTC. Protein sequence: CASSLEGSVGQYF.

The chain uses TRBV9 and TRBJ2-1; 9 nucleotides align to TRBD2. The CDR3 totals 15 residues. Per germline, CDR1 SGDLS and CDR2 YYNGEE. J lost 3 bases, V lost 4 bases, and 5 bases had no gene match. CDR3 sequence (DNA): TGTGCCAGCAGCACTCGACTAGCGGTCTACAATGAGCAGTTCTTC. Translated: CASSTRLAVYNEQFF.

The chain couples TRBV19 to TRBJ2-1, with 9 bases fitting TRBD1. The CDR3 is 14 residues long. CDR1 LNHDA and CDR2 SQIVND come from the germline V gene (reference sequence). Trimming at V came to 9 bases and at J to 3 bases, leaving 6 bases not matched to a gene. The DNA of the CDR3 is TGTGCCAGCGCAAACAGGGGGCGCTACAATGAGCAGTTCTTC. Protein: CASANRGRYNEQFF.

V is TRBV10-1 and J is TRBJ2-7, with 7 positions matching TRBD1. Germline V gene lookup returns CDR1 WNHNN and CDR2 SYGVQD (reference sequence). The CDR3 runs 17 residues. V shed 0 bases and J 3 bases; nucleotides not matched to a gene: 11. CDR3 loop: CASSESPRTGSRYEQYF. The CDR3 DNA reads as TGCGCCAGCAGTGAGTCGCCACGGACAGGCTCCCGCTACGAGCAGTACTTC.

This chain uses TRBV18 with TRBJ2-7; TRBD1 is a possible D gene (6 bases). The CDR3 length is 12 residues. V was cut by 4 bases and J by 3 bases, with 7 bases left in between. CDR1 KGHSH and CDR2 LQKENI come from the germline V gene. The CDR3 is CASSRQDYEQYF. CDR3 DNA sequence: TGTGCCAGCTCACGACAGGACTACGAGCAGTACTTC.

This chain links TRBV19 with TRBJ1-5; D remains unclear. The CDR3 is 15 residues long. Trimming removed 2 bases from V and 3 bases from J, with 11 bases in between. Germline assignment: CDR1 LNHDA and CDR2 SQIVND (reference sequence). The CDR3 loop is CASSISRRINQPQHF. CDR3 bases: TGTGCCAGTAGTATATCAAGGCGGATCAATCAGCCCCAGCATTTT.

The chain couples TRBV27 to TRBJ2-3; unclear D gene. Germline CDR1 MNHEY, CDR2 SMNVEV (reference sequence). The CDR3 totals 13 residues. V gave up 6 bases and J gave up 2 bases, with 9 bases separating them. The DNA for the CDR3 is TGTGCCAGCAGCTACCAGGACACAGATACGCAGTATTTT. Its translation is CASSYQDTDTQYF.

The rearrangement joins TRBV19 to TRBJ1-1, with a weak D call TRBD1 (5 bases). The CDR3 has 15 amino acids. Germline values: CDR1 LNHDA, CDR2 SQIVND (reference sequence). The V and J ends lost 5 bases and 5 bases respectively, with 18 bases between them. The CDR3 here is CASSPWGREGTEAFF. The CDR3 bases are TGTGCCAGTAGTCCCTGGGGCAGGGAAGGAACTGAAGCTTTCTTT.